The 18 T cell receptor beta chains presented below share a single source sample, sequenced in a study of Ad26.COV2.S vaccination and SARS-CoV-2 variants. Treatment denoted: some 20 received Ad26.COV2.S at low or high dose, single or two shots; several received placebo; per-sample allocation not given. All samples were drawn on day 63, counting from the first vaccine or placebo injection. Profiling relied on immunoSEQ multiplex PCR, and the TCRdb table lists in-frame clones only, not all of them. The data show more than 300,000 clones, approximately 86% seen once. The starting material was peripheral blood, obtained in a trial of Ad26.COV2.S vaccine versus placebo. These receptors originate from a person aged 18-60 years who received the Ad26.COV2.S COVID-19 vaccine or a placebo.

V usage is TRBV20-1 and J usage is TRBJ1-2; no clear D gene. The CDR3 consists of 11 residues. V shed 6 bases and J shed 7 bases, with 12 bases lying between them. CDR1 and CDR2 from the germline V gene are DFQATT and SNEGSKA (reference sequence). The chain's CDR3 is CSAGGRAGYTF. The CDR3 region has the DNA TGCAGTGCCGGCGGAAGGGCTGGCTACACCTTC.

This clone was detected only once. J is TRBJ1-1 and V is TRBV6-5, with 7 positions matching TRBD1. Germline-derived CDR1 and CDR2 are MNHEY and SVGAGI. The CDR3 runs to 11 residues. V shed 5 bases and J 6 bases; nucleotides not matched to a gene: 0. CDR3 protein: CASSQGAEAFF. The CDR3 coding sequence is TGTGCCAGCAGTCAGGGGGCTGAAGCTTTCTTT.

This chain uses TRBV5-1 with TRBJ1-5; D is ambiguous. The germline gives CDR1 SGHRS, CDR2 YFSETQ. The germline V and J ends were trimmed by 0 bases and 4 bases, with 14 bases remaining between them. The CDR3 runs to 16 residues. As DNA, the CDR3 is TGCGCCAGCAGCTTGGGGGTGGCCGGCAATAATCAGCCCCAGCATTTT. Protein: CASSLGVAGNNQPQHF.

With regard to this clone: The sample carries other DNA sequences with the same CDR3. For the CDR3, the DNA is TGTGCCAGCAGTTTATCGAGAGGGACTGAAGCTTTCTTT. This encodes CASSLSRGTEAFF. The rearrangement joins TRBV28 to TRBJ1-1; D remains unclear. The germline V and J ends were trimmed by 1 base and 5 bases, with 8 bases remaining between them. This CDR3 is 13 amino acids long. CDR1 MDHEN and CDR2 SYDVKM come from the germline V gene.

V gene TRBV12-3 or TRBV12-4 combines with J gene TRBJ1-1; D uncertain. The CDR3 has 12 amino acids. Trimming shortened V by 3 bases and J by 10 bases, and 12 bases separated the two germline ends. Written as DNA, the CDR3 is TGTGCCAGCAGTTTTGGCGCATTTGTAGCTTTCTTT. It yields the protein CASSFGAFVAFF.

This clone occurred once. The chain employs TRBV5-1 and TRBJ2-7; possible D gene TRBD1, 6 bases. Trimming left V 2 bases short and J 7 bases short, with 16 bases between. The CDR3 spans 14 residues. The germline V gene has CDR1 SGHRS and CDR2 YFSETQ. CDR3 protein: CASSLLTGSGEQYF. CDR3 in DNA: TGCGCCAGCAGCTTATTGACAGGCTCTGGGGAGCAGTACTTC.

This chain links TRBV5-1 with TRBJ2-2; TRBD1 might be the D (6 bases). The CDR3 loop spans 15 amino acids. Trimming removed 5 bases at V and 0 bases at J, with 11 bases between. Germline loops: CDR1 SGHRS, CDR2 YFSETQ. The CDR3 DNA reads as TGCGCCAGCAGTACAGGGCATGCGAACACCGGGGAGCTGTTTTTT. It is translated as CASSTGHANTGELFF. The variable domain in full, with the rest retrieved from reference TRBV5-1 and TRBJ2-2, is KAGVTQTPRYLIKTRGQQVTLSCSPISGHRSVSWYQQTPGQGLQFLFEYFSETQRNKGNFPGRFSGRQFSNSRSEMNVSTLELGDSALYLCASSTGHANTGELFFGEGSRLTVL.

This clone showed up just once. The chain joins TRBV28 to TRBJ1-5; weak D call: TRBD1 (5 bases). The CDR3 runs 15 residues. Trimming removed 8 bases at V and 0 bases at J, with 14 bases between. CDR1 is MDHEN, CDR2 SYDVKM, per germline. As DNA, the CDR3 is TGTGCCAGCTCCCAAGAGGGGAATAGCAATCAGCCCCAGCATTTT. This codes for CASSQEGNSNQPQHF. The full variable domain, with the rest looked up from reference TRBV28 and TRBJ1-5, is DVKVTQSSRYLVKRTGEKVFLECVQDMDHENMFWYRQDPGLGLRLIYFSYDVKMKEKGDIPEGYSVSREKKERFSLILESASTNQTSMYLCASSQEGNSNQPQHFGDGTRLSIL.

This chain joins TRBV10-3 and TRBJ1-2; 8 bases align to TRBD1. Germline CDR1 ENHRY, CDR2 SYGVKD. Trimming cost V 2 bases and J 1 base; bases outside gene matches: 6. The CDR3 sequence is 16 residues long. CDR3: CAISEDRGGRNYGYTF. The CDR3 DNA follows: TGTGCCATCAGTGAGGACAGGGGAGGGCGTAACTATGGCTACACCTTC.

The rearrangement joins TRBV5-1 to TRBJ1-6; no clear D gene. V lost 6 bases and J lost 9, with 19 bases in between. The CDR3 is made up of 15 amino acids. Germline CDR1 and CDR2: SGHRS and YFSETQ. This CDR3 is CASTLGSGDLSPLHF. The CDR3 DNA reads TGCGCCAGCACCCTGGGATCGGGAGACCTTTCACCCCTCCACTTT.

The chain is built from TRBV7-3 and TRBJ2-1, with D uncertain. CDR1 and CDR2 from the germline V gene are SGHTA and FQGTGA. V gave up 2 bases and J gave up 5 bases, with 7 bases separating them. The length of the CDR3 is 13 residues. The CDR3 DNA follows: TGTGCCAGCAGCTTAGGCCCTGACAATGAGCAGTTCTTC. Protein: CASSLGPDNEQFF. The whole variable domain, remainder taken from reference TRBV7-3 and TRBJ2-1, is GAGVSQTPSNKVTEKGKYVELRCDPISGHTALYWYRQSLGQGPEFLIYFQGTGAADDSGLPNDRFFAVRPEGSVSTLKIQRTERGDSAVYLCASSLGPDNEQFFGPGTRLTVL.

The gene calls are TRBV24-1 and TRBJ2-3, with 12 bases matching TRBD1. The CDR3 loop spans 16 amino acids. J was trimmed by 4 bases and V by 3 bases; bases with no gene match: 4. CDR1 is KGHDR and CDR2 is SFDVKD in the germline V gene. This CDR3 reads CATSDPGQGASDTQYF. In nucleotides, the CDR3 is TGTGCCACCAGTGATCCGGGACAGGGGGCGTCAGATACGCAGTATTTT.

This chain's CDR3 is CSVGESYGYTF. In DNA, the CDR3 is TGCAGCGTAGGAGAGAGCTATGGCTACACCTTC. The chain uses TRBV29-1 and TRBJ1-2; the D is unclear. Germline CDR1 reads SQVTM; CDR2 reads ANQGSEA. V lost 6 bases and J 4 bases, leaving 9 bases between the germline ends. The CDR3 loop spans 11 amino acids.

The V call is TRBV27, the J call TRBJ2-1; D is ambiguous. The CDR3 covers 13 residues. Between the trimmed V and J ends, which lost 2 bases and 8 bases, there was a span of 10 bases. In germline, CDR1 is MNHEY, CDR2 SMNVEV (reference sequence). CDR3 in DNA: TGTGCCAGCAGTTTAAGTAGAATCCATGAGCAGTTCTTC. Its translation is CASSLSRIHEQFF.

The CDR3 region has the DNA TGTGCCAGCAGCTTACGGGATGGGGAGACCCAGTACTTC. Protein: CASSLRDGETQYF. The genes are TRBV11-3 and TRBJ2-5; D is perhaps TRBD2 (5 bases). This CDR3 is built from 13 residues. V lost 2 bases and J lost 5, with 9 bases in between. Germline-derived CDR1 and CDR2 are SGHNT and YENEEA.

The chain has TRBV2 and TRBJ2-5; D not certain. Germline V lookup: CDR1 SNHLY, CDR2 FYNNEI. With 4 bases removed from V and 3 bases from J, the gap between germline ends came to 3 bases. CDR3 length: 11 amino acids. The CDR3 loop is CASSVKETQYF. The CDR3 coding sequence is TGTGCCAGCAGTGTGAAAGAGACCCAGTACTTC.

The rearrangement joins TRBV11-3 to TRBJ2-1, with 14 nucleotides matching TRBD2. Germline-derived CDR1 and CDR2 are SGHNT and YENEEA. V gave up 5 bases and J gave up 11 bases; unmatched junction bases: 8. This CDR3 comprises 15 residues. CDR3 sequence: CASSPRGTSGGQQFF. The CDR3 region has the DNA TGTGCCAGCAGCCCAAGGGGGACTAGCGGGGGCCAGCAGTTCTTC.

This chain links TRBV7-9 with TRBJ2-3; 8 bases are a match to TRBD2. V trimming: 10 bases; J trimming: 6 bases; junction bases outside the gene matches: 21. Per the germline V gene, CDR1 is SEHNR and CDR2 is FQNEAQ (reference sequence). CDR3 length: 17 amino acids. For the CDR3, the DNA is TGTGCCACCCGATCCCCGGGACTAGATAGTGCACTCGATACGCAGTATTTT. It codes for CATRSPGLDSALDTQYF.